Listed here are 30 T cell receptor beta chains from one sample, sequenced in a study of blood T cell repertoires in COVID-19. The assay was immunoSEQ multiplex PCR, and TCRdb's table has in-frame clones only and misses some. Of fewer than 250,000 clones listed, 75% to 85% are singletons. The sample consisted of peripheral blood. These receptors all stem from a woman in her seventies with acute or convalescent COVID-19.

This clone has just one count. CDR3 bases: TGTGCCAGCAGTGAAACAGGGGATGGCTACACCTTC. It translates to CASSETGDGYTF. The rearrangement links TRBV28 to TRBJ1-2; 7 positions agree with TRBD1. Per germline, CDR1 MDHEN and CDR2 SYDVKM. This CDR3 is built from 12 residues. With 5 bases clipped from V and 6 bases from J, the junction kept 3 bases outside the gene matches.

Comment on this clone: The same CDR3 is also encoded by other DNA sequences in this sample. The chain links TRBV7-2 to TRBJ2-1; 7 bases line up with TRBD1. The CDR3 extends over 14 amino acids. Germline V gene data show CDR1 as SGHTA and CDR2 as FQGNSA. V was clipped by 5 bases and J by 3 bases; unmatched bases: 4. This CDR3 reads CASSHRDSYNEQFF. CDR3 DNA: TGTGCCAGCAGCCATCGGGACAGCTACAATGAGCAGTTCTTC. Using reference TRBV7-2 and TRBJ2-1 for the parts outside the CDR3, the full variable domain is GAGVSQSPSNKVTEKGKDVELRCDPISGHTALYWYRQSLGQGLEFLIYFQGNSAPDKSGLPSDRFSAERTGGSVSTLTIQRTQQEDSAVYLCASSHRDSYNEQFFGPGTRLTVL.

The chain carries TRBV6-2 or TRBV6-3 and TRBJ1-6, with 8 bases aligning to TRBD1. The CDR3 totals 15 residues. Germline V CDR1 and CDR2: MNHEY, SVGEGT. V was pared by 1 base and J by 6 bases, with 2 bases of the junction left unmatched. The CDR3: CASSYWGQVNSPLHF. The CDR3 coding sequence is TGTGCCAGCAGTTACTGGGGACAGGTTAATTCACCCCTCCACTTT.

The sample holds one count of this clone. The V and J genes are TRBV5-5 and TRBJ2-7, with D possibly matching TRBD1 (5 bases). Germline V gene sequence: CDR1 SGHKS, CDR2 YYEKEE (reference sequence). CDR3 length: 14 amino acids. Trimming shortened V by 4 bases and J by 2 bases, and 13 bases separated the two germline ends. The CDR3: CASSRRQPPYEQYF. The CDR3 DNA sequence: TGTGCCAGCAGCCGTAGACAGCCCCCCTACGAGCAGTACTTC.

In nucleotides, the CDR3 is TGTGCCAGCAGCCCCCGCGAGAGCGGGGGGATGGTTCGCCGGGAGCTGTTTTTT. Translation: CASSPRESGGMVRRELFF. J is TRBJ2-2 and V is TRBV7-2; 9 bases agree with TRBD2. Losses at the gene ends were 5 bases for V and 9 bases for J; bases not matched to a gene: 19. The germline V gene has CDR1 SGHTA and CDR2 FQGNSA. This CDR3 comprises 18 residues.

The V call is TRBV5-1, the J call TRBJ2-5; D is possibly TRBD2 (5 bases). The V gene lost 2 bases and the J gene lost 4 bases, with 15 bases spanning the gap. There are 15 residues in the CDR3. Looked up from germline, CDR1 is SGHRS and CDR2 is YFSETQ. CDR3 DNA: TGCGCCAGCAGCTTTCTAGTAGGGAGTCTAGAGACCCAGTACTTC. Translated: CASSFLVGSLETQYF.

This clone was observed a few times. This chain links TRBV7-2 with TRBJ1-3, with D uncertain. The germline V and J ends were trimmed by 6 bases and 2 bases, with 11 bases remaining between them. The CDR3 spans 14 residues. Looked up from germline, CDR1 is SGHTA and CDR2 is FQGNSA. Here the CDR3 reads CASRLTGAGNTIYF. Here the CDR3 DNA reads TGTGCCAGCAGACTTACGGGAGCTGGAAACACCATATATTTT.

The chain couples TRBV30 to TRBJ1-3, with unresolved D. The germline V gene encodes CDR1 GTSNPN and CDR2 SVGIG (reference sequence). The CDR3 sequence is 16 residues long. V gave up 5 bases and J gave up 0 bases, with 17 bases separating them. CDR3 coding DNA: TGTGCCTGGGACTTAACGCCGAAATTCTCTGGAAACACCATATATTTT. Translated: CAWDLTPKFSGNTIYF.

In DNA form, the CDR3 reads TGTGCCAGCAGTTTAGAGTTTGGGGCTGGCTACACCTTC. Amino acid sequence: CASSLEFGAGYTF. The chain is built from TRBV12-3 or TRBV12-4 and TRBJ1-2, with D maybe TRBD1 (5 bases). The CDR3 totals 13 residues. Trimming took 1 base from V and 7 from J, leaving 10 bases between them.

The rearrangement links TRBV11-2 to TRBJ1-6; 9 bases fit TRBD1. V trimming: 0 bases; J trimming: 9 bases; junction bases outside the gene matches: 3. The CDR3 contains 15 residues. From germline, CDR1 is SGHAT and CDR2 FQNNGV. In DNA, the CDR3 is TGTGCCAGCAGCTTAGAGGGACAGGGCAGTTCACCCCTCCACTTT. This gives the protein CASSLEGQGSSPLHF.

CDR3 sequence reads: CASSHPQTSGNTIYF. The CDR3 bases are TGTGCCAGCAGCCACCCACAGACCTCTGGAAACACCATATATTTT. The chain is built from TRBV3-1 (or the pseudogene TRBV3-2) and TRBJ1-3, with D unresolved. Germline V gene sequence: CDR1 LGHDT, CDR2 YNNKEL (reference sequence). This CDR3 is built from 15 residues. Between the trimmed V and J ends, which lost 3 bases and 0 bases, there was a span of 9 bases.

This clone was recorded many times. The chain uses TRBV9 and TRBJ1-3, with unresolved D. CDR1 and CDR2 (germline): SGDLS, YYNGEE. Between the trimmed V and J ends, which lost 4 bases and 0 bases, there was a span of 14 bases. The CDR3 has 16 residues. The CDR3 DNA reads TGTGCCAGCAGCCCAACCCGAGGATTCTCTGGAAACACCATATATTTT. Translating gives CASSPTRGFSGNTIYF. Filled out from reference TRBV9 and TRBJ1-3, the complete variable domain reads DSGVTQTPKHLITATGQRVTLRCSPRSGDLSVYWYQQSLDQGLQFLIQYYNGEERAKGNILERFSAQQFPDLHSELNLSSLELGDSALYFCASSPTRGFSGNTIYFGEGSWLTVV.

V is TRBV4-1 and J is TRBJ1-6; 7 bases agree with TRBD1. Germline lookup yields CDR1 MGHRA and CDR2 YSYEKL. The length of the CDR3 is 21 residues. The V and J ends lost 2 bases and 0 bases, in that order; junction bases with no gene match: 16. CDR3 loop: CASSQKGGTVSSSSYNSPLHF. CDR3 coding DNA: TGCGCCAGCAGCCAAAAAGGCGGGACAGTCTCTTCGAGCTCCTATAATTCACCCCTCCACTTT.

The chain has TRBV6-4 and TRBJ1-5, with a weak D call TRBD1 (6 bases). This CDR3 has 13 residues. Germline loops: CDR1 MRHNA, CDR2 SNTAGT. Trimming left V 5 bases short and J 5 bases short, with 10 bases between. The CDR3 region has the DNA TGTGCCAGCAGTCCGGACAGAGATCAGCCCCAGCATTTT. This codes for CASSPDRDQPQHF.

V is TRBV10-1 and J is TRBJ1-1, with D maybe TRBD1 (6 bases). Germline CDR1 reads WNHNN; CDR2 reads SYGVQD (reference sequence). Trimming cost V 4 bases and J 1 base, with 13 bases left between them. CDR3 size: 15 residues. The CDR3 reads CASSVHRAKNTEAFF. The CDR3 DNA reads TGCGCCAGCAGTGTGCACAGGGCTAAGAACACTGAAGCTTTCTTT.

The V gene is TRBV5-8, the J gene TRBJ1-4; D is possibly TRBD1 (6 bases). The CDR3 totals 15 residues. Germline V lookup: CDR1 SGHTS, CDR2 YDEGEE. Trimming removed 2 bases from V and 2 bases from J, with 10 bases in between. Written as DNA, the CDR3 is TGTGCCAGCAGCTTCCAGGGGCGGACTAATGAAAAACTGTTTTTT. Translating gives CASSFQGRTNEKLFF.

This clone was seen more than once but under ten times. The genes are TRBV6-5 and TRBJ1-2; TRBD1 matches 8 bases. V shed 0 bases, J shed 5 bases, and the junction held 8 bases outside the gene matches. The germline V gene has CDR1 MNHEY and CDR2 SVGAGI. CDR3 length: 16 residues. CDR3 sequence reads: CASSYSTGQGLYGYTF. DNA of the CDR3: TGTGCCAGCAGTTACTCGACCGGACAGGGCTTATATGGCTACACCTTC.

V is TRBV7-2 and J is TRBJ2-5; 8 positions match TRBD1. The CDR3 has 13 residues. Trimming removed 5 bases from V and 5 bases from J; junction bases left unmatched: 4. From germline, CDR1 is SGHTA and CDR2 FQGNSA. CDR3 DNA sequence: TGTGCCAGCAGCGTGGACAGGGCGGAGACCCAGTACTTC. It codes for CASSVDRAETQYF.

The gene calls are TRBV6-2 or TRBV6-3 and TRBJ1-5, with D perhaps matching TRBD1 (5 bases). Trimming removed 6 bases at V and 0 bases at J, with 9 bases between. This CDR3 is 14 amino acids long. Germline V gene sequence: CDR1 MNHEY, CDR2 SVGEGT. The CDR3 loop is CASSRGYSNQPQHF. For the CDR3, the DNA is TGTGCCAGCAGCCGGGGCTATAGCAATCAGCCCCAGCATTTT.

The chain has TRBV28 and TRBJ1-5; D gene ambiguous. There are 15 residues in the CDR3. Germline V CDR1 and CDR2: MDHEN, SYDVKM. Trimming took off 4 bases at V and 2 bases at J, with 12 bases between the two ends. The CDR3 loop is CASSSLRFGNQPQHF. The CDR3 DNA is TGTGCCAGCAGTTCATTGAGGTTTGGCAATCAGCCCCAGCATTTT.

V is TRBV5-8 and J is TRBJ1-5; TRBD1 agrees at 12 bases. The CDR3 is 16 amino acids. Germline V lookup: CDR1 SGHTS, CDR2 YDEGEE. J was trimmed by 9 bases and V by 3 bases; bases with no gene match: 10. For the CDR3, the DNA is TGTGCCAGCAGCTCTAAGGGACAGGGGGCGCGTCGGCCCCAGCATTTT. Its protein product is CASSSKGQGARRPQHF.

In nucleotides, the CDR3 is TGTGCCAGCAAGGAGGAGGGAGTGAACACCGGGGAGCTGTTTTTT. It translates to CASKEEGVNTGELFF. The rearrangement joins TRBV2 to TRBJ2-2, with TRBD2 as a possible D gene (6 bases). This CDR3 comprises 15 residues. Trimming took 7 bases from V and 1 from J, leaving 13 bases between them. Germline values: CDR1 SNHLY, CDR2 FYNNEI.

This chain joins TRBV25-1 and TRBJ2-5, with TRBD1 identical over 9 bases. The CDR3 extends over 14 amino acids. Germline V gives CDR1 MGHDK, CDR2 SYGVNS. Trimming at V came to 5 bases and at J to 4 bases, leaving 5 bases not matched to a gene. Here the CDR3 DNA reads TGTGCCAGCAGTCAGACAGGGGGTCCAGAGACCCAGTACTTC. It codes for CASSQTGGPETQYF. The whole variable domain, remainder taken from reference TRBV25-1 and TRBJ2-5, is EADIYQTPRYLVIGTGKKITLECSQTMGHDKMYWYQQDPGMELHLIHYSYGVNSTEKGDLSSESTVSRIRTEHFPLTLESARPSHTSQYLCASSQTGGPETQYFGPGTRLLVL.

This chain uses TRBV3-1 (or the pseudogene TRBV3-2) with TRBJ1-6; D might be TRBD1 (5 bases). Germline CDR1 LGHDT, CDR2 YNNKEL (reference sequence). The ends were cut back, 4 bases at V and 7 bases at J, with 11 bases in the middle. This CDR3 comprises 14 residues. The CDR3 spells CASSRGHENSPLHF. Here the CDR3 DNA reads TGTGCCAGCAGCCGAGGACACGAGAATTCACCCCTCCACTTT.

This clone has a handful of counts. The chain carries TRBV7-8 and TRBJ1-6; no firm D call. Germline V lookup: CDR1 SGHVS, CDR2 FQNEAQ. This CDR3 comprises 16 residues. V was cut by 5 bases and J by 0 bases, with 11 bases left in between. The CDR3, as DNA: TGTGCCAGCAGCATGGACTCGAGCTCCTATAATTCACCCCTCCACTTT. The encoded protein is CASSMDSSSYNSPLHF.

The chain has TRBV29-1 and TRBJ1-1; D not certain. Trimming took 6 bases from V and 3 from J, leaving 11 bases between them. The V gene's germline CDR1 is SQVTM and CDR2 ANQGSEA. This CDR3 comprises 12 residues. The CDR3 loop is CSVTQFDTEAFF. Written as DNA, the CDR3 is TGCAGCGTCACTCAATTCGACACTGAAGCTTTCTTT.

The chain links TRBV11-2 to TRBJ2-1; no clear D gene. Trimming pared 5 bases from V and 7 bases from J, leaving 18 bases between. The CDR3 loop spans 15 amino acids. Germline values: CDR1 SGHAT, CDR2 FQNNGV. CDR3 DNA sequence: TGTGCCAGCAGCCCTGCTAGGCTTCATTTAAATGAGCAGTTCTTC. Its translation: CASSPARLHLNEQFF.

The chain recombines TRBV7-2 with TRBJ1-1; tentatively, D is TRBD1 (5 bases). With 3 bases removed from V and 1 base from J, the gap between germline ends came to 9 bases. Per germline, CDR1 SGHTA and CDR2 FQGNSA. This CDR3 region has 14 residues. The CDR3 DNA follows: TGTGCCAGCAGCTTTTCAGGGAAGAACACTGAAGCTTTCTTT. Translated: CASSFSGKNTEAFF. The full variable domain, in which reference TRBV7-2 and TRBJ1-1 provide the parts outside the CDR3, is GAGVSQSPSNKVTEKGKDVELRCDPISGHTALYWYRQSLGQGLEFLIYFQGNSAPDKSGLPSDRFSAERTGGSVSTLTIQRTQQEDSAVYLCASSFSGKNTEAFFGQGTRLTVV.

The chain recombines TRBV7-2 with TRBJ1-4; 9 nucleotides line up with TRBD1. The CDR3 loop spans 14 amino acids. The J segment lost 8 bases and the V segment lost 3 bases, leaving 4 bases of the junction unmatched. The germline V gene has CDR1 SGHTA and CDR2 FQGNSA. The CDR3 loop is CASSLDRGEEKLFF. The CDR3 bases are TGTGCCAGCAGCTTGGACAGGGGAGAGGAAAAACTGTTTTTT.

This rearrangement joins TRBV9 to TRBJ2-1; 7 positions match TRBD2. V lost 3 bases, J lost 10 bases, and 7 bases stayed unmatched. In germline, CDR1 is SGDLS, CDR2 YYNGEE. The CDR3 spans 13 residues. For the CDR3, the DNA is TGTGCCAGCAGCGGCCCTAGCGGAGGGGAGCAGTTCTTC. Amino acids: CASSGPSGGEQFF.